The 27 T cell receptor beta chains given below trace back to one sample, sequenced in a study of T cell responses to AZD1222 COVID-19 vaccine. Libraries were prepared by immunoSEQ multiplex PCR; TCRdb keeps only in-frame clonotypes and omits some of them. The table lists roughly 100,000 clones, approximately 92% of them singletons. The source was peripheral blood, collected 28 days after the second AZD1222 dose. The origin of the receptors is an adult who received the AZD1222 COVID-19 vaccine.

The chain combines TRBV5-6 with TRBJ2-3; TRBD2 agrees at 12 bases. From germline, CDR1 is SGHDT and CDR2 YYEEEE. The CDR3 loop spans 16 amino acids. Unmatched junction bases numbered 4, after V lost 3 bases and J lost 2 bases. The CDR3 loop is CASSSGTSGYTDTQYF. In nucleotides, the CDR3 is TGTGCCAGCAGCTCCGGGACTAGCGGGTACACAGATACGCAGTATTTT.

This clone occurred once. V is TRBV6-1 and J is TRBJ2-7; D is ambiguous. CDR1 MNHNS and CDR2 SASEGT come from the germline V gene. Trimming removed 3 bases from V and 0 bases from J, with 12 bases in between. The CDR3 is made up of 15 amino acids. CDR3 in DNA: TGTGCCAGCAGTGATCGAAGACCGGTCTCCTACGAGCAGTACTTC. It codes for CASSDRRPVSYEQYF.

The CDR3 region has the DNA TGCAGCGCTACTCCGTCTAGCGGGAGCACAGATACGCAGTATTTT. Its protein product is CSATPSSGSTDTQYF. This chain joins TRBV29-1 and TRBJ2-3; 8 positions match TRBD2. J was trimmed by 0 bases and V by 7 bases; bases with no gene match: 9. The germline V gene encodes CDR1 SQVTM and CDR2 ANQGSEA. The CDR3 sequence is 15 residues long.

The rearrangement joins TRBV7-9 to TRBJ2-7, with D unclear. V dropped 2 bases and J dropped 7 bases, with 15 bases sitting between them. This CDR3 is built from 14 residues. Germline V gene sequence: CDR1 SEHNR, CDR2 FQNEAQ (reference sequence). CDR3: CASSLSQRDGEQYF. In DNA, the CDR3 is TGTGCCAGCAGCTTATCGCAAAGGGATGGGGAGCAGTACTTC.

CDR3 in amino acids: CAIGTGKRTDTQYF. The CDR3, as DNA: TGTGCCATCGGGACAGGGAAGAGGACAGATACGCAGTATTTT. This sequence joins TRBV10-3 and TRBJ2-3, with TRBD1 matching over 9 bases. Germline V gene data show CDR1 as ENHRY and CDR2 as SYGVKD. This CDR3 comprises 14 residues. Unmatched junction bases numbered 6, after V lost 8 bases and J lost 3 bases.

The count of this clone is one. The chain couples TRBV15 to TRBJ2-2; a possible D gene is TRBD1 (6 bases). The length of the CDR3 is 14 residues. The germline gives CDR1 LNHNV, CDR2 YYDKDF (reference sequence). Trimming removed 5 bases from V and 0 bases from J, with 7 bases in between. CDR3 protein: CATSGTTNTGELFF. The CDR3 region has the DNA TGTGCCACCAGCGGGACAACGAACACCGGGGAGCTGTTTTTT. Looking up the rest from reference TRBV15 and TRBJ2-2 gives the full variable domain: DAMVIQNPRYQVTQFGKPVTLSCSQTLNHNVMYWYQQKSSQAPKLLFHYYDKDFNNEADTPDNFQSRRPNTSFCFLDIRSPGLGDTAMYLCATSGTTNTGELFFGEGSRLTVL.

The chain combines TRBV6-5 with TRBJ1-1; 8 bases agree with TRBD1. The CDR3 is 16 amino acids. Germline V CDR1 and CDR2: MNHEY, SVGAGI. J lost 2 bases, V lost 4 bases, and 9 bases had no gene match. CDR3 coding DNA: TGTGCCAGCAGTTTCCGACAGGGGACCTACAACACTGAAGCTTTCTTT. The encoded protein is CASSFRQGTYNTEAFF.

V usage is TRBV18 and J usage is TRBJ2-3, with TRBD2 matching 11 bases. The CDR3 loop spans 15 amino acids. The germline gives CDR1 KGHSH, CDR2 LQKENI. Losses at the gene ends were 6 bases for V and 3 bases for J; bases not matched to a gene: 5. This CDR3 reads CASSRGTSGTDTQYF. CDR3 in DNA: TGTGCCAGCTCTCGAGGGACTAGCGGTACAGATACGCAGTATTTT.

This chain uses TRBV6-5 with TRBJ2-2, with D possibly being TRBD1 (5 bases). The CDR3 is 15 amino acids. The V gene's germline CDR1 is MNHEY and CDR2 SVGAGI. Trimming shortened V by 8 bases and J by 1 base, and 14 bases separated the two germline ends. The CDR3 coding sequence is TGTGCCAGCTCCCCTGGGGCGGTGAACACCGGGGAGCTGTTTTTT. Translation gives CASSPGAVNTGELFF.

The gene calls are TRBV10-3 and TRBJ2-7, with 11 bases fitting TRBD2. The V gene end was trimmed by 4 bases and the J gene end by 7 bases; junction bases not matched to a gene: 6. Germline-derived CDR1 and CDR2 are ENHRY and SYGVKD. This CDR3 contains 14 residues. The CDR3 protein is CAISGASGGFEQYF. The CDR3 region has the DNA TGTGCCATCAGTGGAGCTAGCGGGGGGTTTGAGCAGTACTTC.

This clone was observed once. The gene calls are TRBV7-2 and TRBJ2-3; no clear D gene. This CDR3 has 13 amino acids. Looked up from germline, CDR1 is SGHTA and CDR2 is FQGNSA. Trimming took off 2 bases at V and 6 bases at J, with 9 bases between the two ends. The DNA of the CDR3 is TGTGCCAGCAGCTTATGGGCGTCGGATACGCAGTATTTT. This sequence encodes CASSLWASDTQYF.

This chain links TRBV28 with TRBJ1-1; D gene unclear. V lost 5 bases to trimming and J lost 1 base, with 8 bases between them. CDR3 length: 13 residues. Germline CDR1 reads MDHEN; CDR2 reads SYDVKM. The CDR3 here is CASSPPANTEAFF. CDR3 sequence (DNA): TGTGCCAGCAGTCCACCGGCGAACACTGAAGCTTTCTTT.

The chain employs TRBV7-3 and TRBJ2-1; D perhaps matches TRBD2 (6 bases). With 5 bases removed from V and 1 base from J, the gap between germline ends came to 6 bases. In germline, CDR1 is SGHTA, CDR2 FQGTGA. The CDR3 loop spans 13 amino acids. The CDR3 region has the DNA TGTGCCAGCAGCGGGAGGTCCTACAATGAGCAGTTCTTC. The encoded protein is CASSGRSYNEQFF.

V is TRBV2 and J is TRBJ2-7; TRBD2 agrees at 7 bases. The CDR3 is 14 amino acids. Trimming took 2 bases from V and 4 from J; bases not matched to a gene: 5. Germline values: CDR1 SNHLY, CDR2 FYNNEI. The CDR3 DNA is TGTGCCAGCAGTGAATCCCCCGGGGGGTACGAGCAGTACTTC. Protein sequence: CASSESPGGYEQYF.

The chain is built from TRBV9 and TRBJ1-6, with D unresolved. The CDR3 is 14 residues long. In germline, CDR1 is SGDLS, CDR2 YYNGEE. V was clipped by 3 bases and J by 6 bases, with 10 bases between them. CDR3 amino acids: CASSATHLNSPLHF. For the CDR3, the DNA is TGTGCCAGCAGCGCGACACACCTTAATTCACCCCTCCACTTT.

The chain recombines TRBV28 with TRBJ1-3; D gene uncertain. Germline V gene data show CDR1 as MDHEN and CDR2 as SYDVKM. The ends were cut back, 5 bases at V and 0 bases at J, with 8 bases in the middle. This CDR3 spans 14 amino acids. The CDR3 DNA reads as TGTGCCAGCAGTCGGACGGGCTCTGGAAACACCATATATTTT. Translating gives CASSRTGSGNTIYF.

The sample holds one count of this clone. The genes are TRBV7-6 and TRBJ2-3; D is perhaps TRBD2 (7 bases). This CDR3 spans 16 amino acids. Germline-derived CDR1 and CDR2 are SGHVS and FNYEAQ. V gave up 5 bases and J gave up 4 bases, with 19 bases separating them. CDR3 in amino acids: CASSIRGGGSPDTQYF. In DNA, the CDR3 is TGTGCCAGCAGCATCCGTGGGGGCGGGAGCCCAGATACGCAGTATTTT.

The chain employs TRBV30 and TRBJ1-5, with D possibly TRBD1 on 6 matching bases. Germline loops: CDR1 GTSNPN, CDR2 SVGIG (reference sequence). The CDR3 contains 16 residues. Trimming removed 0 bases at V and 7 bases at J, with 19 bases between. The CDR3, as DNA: TGTGCCTGGAGTGTGAAAGGACAGCGTCTCGGGCAGCCCCAGCATTTT. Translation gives CAWSVKGQRLGQPQHF.

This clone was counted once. The CDR3 is CASSSGSVNEQFF. Written as DNA, the CDR3 is TGTGCCAGCAGTTCCGGGAGTGTCAATGAGCAGTTCTTC. The V and J genes are TRBV27 and TRBJ2-1; D perhaps matches TRBD2 (6 bases). Deletions cut 4 bases from V and 6 bases from J, with 10 bases between. CDR3 size: 13 residues. Germline values: CDR1 MNHEY, CDR2 SMNVEV (reference sequence).

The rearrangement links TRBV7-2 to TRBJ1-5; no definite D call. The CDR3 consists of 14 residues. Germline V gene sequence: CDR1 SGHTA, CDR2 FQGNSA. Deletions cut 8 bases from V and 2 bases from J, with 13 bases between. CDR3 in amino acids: CASDQGLGNQPQHF. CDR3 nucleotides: TGTGCCAGCGATCAAGGCCTGGGCAATCAGCCCCAGCATTTT. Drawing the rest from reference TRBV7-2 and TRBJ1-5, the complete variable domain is GAGVSQSPSNKVTEKGKDVELRCDPISGHTALYWYRQSLGQGLEFLIYFQGNSAPDKSGLPSDRFSAERTGGSVSTLTIQRTQQEDSAVYLCASDQGLGNQPQHFGDGTRLSIL.

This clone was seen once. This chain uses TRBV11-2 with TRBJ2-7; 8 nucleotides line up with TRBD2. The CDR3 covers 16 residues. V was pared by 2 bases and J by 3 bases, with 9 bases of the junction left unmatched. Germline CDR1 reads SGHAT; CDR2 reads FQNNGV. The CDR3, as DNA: TGTGCCAGCAGCTTAACCCTCGCGGGAGGCTACTACGAGCAGTACTTC. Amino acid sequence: CASSLTLAGGYYEQYF. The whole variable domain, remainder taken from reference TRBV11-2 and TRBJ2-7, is EAGVAQSPRYKIIEKRQSVAFWCNPISGHATLYWYQQILGQGPKLLIQFQNNGVVDDSQLPKDRFSAERLKGVDSTLKIQPAKLEDSAVYLCASSLTLAGGYYEQYFGPGTRLTVT.

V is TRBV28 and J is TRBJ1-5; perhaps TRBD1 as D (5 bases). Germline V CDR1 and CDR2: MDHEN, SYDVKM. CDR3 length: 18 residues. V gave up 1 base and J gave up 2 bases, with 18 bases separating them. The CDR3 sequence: CASSLSEYGWGGNQPQHF. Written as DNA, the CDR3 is TGTGCCAGCAGTTTATCGGAGTACGGCTGGGGGGGCAATCAGCCCCAGCATTTT.

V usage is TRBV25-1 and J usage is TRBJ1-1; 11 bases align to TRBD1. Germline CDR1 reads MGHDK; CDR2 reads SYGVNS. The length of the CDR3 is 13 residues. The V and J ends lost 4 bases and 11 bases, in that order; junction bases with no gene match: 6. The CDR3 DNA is TGTGCCAGCAGTGGGAGGACAGGGGGCCTCGCTTTCTTT. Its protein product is CASSGRTGGLAFF.

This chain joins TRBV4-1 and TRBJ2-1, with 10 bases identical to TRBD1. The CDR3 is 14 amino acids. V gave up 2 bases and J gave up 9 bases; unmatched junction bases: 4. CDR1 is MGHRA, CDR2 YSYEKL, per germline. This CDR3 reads CASSQLGQGGEQFF. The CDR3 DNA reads TGCGCCAGCAGCCAATTAGGACAGGGGGGTGAGCAGTTCTTC.

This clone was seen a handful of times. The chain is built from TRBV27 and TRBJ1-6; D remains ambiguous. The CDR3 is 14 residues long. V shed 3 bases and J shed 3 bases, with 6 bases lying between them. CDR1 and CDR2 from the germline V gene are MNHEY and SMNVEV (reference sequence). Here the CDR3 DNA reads TGTGCCAGCAGTTTCTTGGACTATAATTCACCCCTCCACTTT. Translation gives CASSFLDYNSPLHF.

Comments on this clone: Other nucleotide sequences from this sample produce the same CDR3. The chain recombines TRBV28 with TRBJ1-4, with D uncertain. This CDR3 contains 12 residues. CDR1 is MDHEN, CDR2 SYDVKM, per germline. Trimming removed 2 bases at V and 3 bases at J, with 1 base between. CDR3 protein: CASSLANEKLFF. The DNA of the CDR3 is TGTGCCAGCAGTTTAGCTAATGAAAAACTGTTTTTT.

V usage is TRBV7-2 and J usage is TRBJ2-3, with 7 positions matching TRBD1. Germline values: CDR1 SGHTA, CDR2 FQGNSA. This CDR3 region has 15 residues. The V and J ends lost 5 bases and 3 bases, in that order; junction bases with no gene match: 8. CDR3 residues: CASSMNRGWTDTQYF. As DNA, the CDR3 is TGTGCCAGCAGCATGAACAGGGGTTGGACAGATACGCAGTATTTT.